The rows below give T cell receptor beta chains drawn from one sample of a study. MiXCR, applied by TCRdb to the RT-PCR reads, yields one record per CDR3 protein. Of about 700,000 distinct CDR3 sequences in the sample, 11% to 15% were seen once. Sequencing was done on a sample of memory CD4+ T cells from blood. The receptors derive from a female donor in good health, serving as a healthy control. The CDR3 runs from the conserved cysteine through the conserved F or W. A D gene is named only where the DNA matches it firmly. Where a row states a size, it is once, few, many or the class of an expanded clone; other rows omit it.

d_gene,j_gene,v_gene,abundance,CDR3aa
TRBD2,TRBJ2-7,TRBV9,few,CASSVGPAGGRFDSYEQYF
TRBD2,TRBJ2-3,TRBV7-2,few,CASSGVAGVNTDTQYF
TRBD2,TRBJ2-3,TRBV30,many,CAWGLAGADTQYF
NA,TRBJ1-2,TRBV5-5,NA,CASSINRDAGYTF
NA,TRBJ1-2,TRBV10-3,few,CAISDGGYGYTF
NA,TRBJ1-2,TRBV7-2,few,CASSFLGGLLGYTF
TRBD2,TRBJ2-1,TRBV24-1,NA,CATSAQGGRAGFEQFF
NA,TRBJ1-4,TRBV7-3,few,CASSQSSGPGEKLFF
NA,TRBJ1-1,TRBV20-1,few,CSARDDGDWNEAFF
TRBD2,TRBJ2-5,TRBV10-3,many,CAISRAGGLETQYF
NA,TRBJ2-3,TRBV29-1,many,CSVEGLERADTQYF
NA,TRBJ1-2,TRBV4-3,few,CASSPRRSNYGYTF
NA,TRBJ1-1,TRBV28,NA,CASTAFMNTEAFF
NA,TRBJ2-5,TRBV2,NA,CASGSVQPPRGQYF
NA,TRBJ1-2,TRBV19,NA,CASSTTPGHGNYGYTF
TRBD2,TRBJ2-5,TRBV6-1,NA,CASGRDLETQYF
TRBD1,TRBJ2-3,TRBV9,few,CASSVWTGGTDTQYF
TRBD1,TRBJ1-2,TRBV7-2,NA,CASSSEQGARGYTF
NA,TRBJ2-1,TRBV25-1,few,CASSEFRVNSYNEQFF
TRBD1,TRBJ1-2,TRBV4-3,few,CASSQDWTGEAYGYTF
TRBD2,TRBJ2-7,TRBV5-1,NA,CASSGSGTSGINEQYF
NA,TRBJ2-7,TRBV20-1,NA,CSANPWDRTYEQYF
TRBD1,TRBJ1-1,TRBV5-6,NA,CASSLAGGAAEAFF
NA,TRBJ2-1,TRBV5-6,few,CASSRRGAPYNEQFF
NA,TRBJ1-2,TRBV5-6,many,CASSLGARGYTF
NA,TRBJ2-3,TRBV9,NA,CASSVADGVPGDTQYF
NA,TRBJ2-5,TRBV5-6,many,CASSPLTLTQETQYF
NA,TRBJ2-5,TRBV27,NA,CASSSSGPRMETQYF
NA,TRBJ1-2,TRBV29-1,NA,CSVDSLTNYGYTF
NA,TRBJ1-1,TRBV5-1,NA,CASSLVGMNTEAFF
NA,TRBJ1-5,TRBV12-3/TRBV12-4,many,CASSLRTVERNQPQHF
NA,TRBJ1-1,TRBV19,few,CASSIGYTEAFF
NA,TRBJ2-2,TRBV7-8,few,CASSSFLGASGELFF
NA,TRBJ2-1,TRBV6-5,NA,CASSQGLHRFF
NA,TRBJ2-3,TRBV7-2,many,CASSFSGGPDTQYF
NA,TRBJ1-5,TRBV18,NA,CASSPSGRGGLNQPQHF
NA,TRBJ2-1,TRBV5-1,NA,CASSEGEIYNEQFF
NA,TRBJ2-1,TRBV30,few,CASSITGRNQGQFF
NA,TRBJ2-5,TRBV28,few,CASKVWGETQYF
TRBD1,TRBJ1-6,TRBV2,few,CASSEGDRSSYNSPLHF
NA,TRBJ2-5,TRBV7-9,NA,CASSLGSSFQETQYF
TRBD2,TRBJ2-2,TRBV6-2/TRBV6-3,NA,CASRPGLANTGELFF
TRBD2,TRBJ2-1,TRBV20-1,many,CSARDERLAGYNEQFF
NA,TRBJ1-4,TRBV7-2,NA,CASSLAAGSNEKLFF
TRBD2,TRBJ2-5,TRBV5-6,NA,CASSRTSGSETQYF
NA,TRBJ2-7,TRBV6-1,many,CASSEPRGSHEQYF
TRBD2,TRBJ2-7,TRBV10-3,NA,CAISEGLAGSGEQYF
TRBD2,TRBJ2-3,TRBV9,NA,CASSVGPSGSATDTQYF
NA,TRBJ1-1,TRBV6-1,many,CASTRQNTEAFF
NA,TRBJ2-3,TRBV6-1,few,CASSERRATSTDTQYF
NA,TRBJ2-2,TRBV20-1,many,CSARPPGGGANTGELFF
NA,TRBJ2-2,TRBV12-3/TRBV12-4,NA,CASTRAAGELFF
NA,TRBJ2-1,TRBV5-5,NA,CASSSALGVDEQFF
NA,TRBJ2-3,TRBV4-2,once,CASSQAGLTDTQYF